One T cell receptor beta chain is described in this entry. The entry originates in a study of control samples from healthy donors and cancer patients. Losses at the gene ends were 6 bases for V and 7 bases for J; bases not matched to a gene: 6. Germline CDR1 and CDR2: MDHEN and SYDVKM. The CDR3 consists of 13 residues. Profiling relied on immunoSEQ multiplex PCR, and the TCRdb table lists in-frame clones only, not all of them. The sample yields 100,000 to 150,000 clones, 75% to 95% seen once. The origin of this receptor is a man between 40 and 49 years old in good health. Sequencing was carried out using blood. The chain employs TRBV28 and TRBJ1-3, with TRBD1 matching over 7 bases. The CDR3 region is CASSRQGGNTIYF. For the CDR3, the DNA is TGTGCCAGCAGCCGACAGGGAGGGAACACCATATATTTT.